The 17 T cell receptor beta chains reported below all come from one sample, sequenced in a study of response to subunit inactivated influenza vaccine. In TCRdb, the RT-PCR reads were re-called with MiXCR into one record per CDR3 protein. This sample yields about 780,000 distinct CDR3 sequences, of which less than 20% are seen a single time; roughly 11% belongs to the top ten. Sequencing used PBMCs from blood, obtained about 5 days after vaccination. These receptors came from a man aged 50-60 years who received an inactivated influenza vaccine.

This clonotype was detected a few times. V gene TRBV12-3 or TRBV12-4 combines with J gene TRBJ1-1; 8 bases are shared with TRBD1. The CDR3 runs to 13 residues. The V gene end was trimmed by 7 bases and the J gene end by 4 bases; junction bases not matched to a gene: 5. The CDR3 DNA reads as TGTGCCAGCACCCAAGACAGGGGCACTGAAGCTTTCTTT. This codes for CASTQDRGTEAFF.

This clonotype was observed a few times. CDR3 protein: CSAPDSNQPQHF. The DNA for the CDR3 is TGCAGTGCCCCGGATAGCAATCAGCCCCAGCATTTT. The J gene is TRBJ1-5, the V gene TRBV20-1; D gene uncertain. Germline values: CDR1 DFQATT, CDR2 SNEGSKA (reference sequence). The V end was cut by 6 bases, the J end by 0 bases, with 6 bases between. The CDR3 consists of 12 residues.

This clonotype was seen a few times. The chain recombines TRBV6-5 with TRBJ1-6; 11 bases map to TRBD1. Trimming removed 4 bases from V and 5 bases from J; junction bases left unmatched: 1. Germline V gives CDR1 MNHEY, CDR2 SVGAGI. This CDR3 comprises 15 residues. The CDR3: CASSSGQGDNSPLHF. The CDR3 DNA follows: TGTGCCAGCAGTTCGGGACAGGGGGATAATTCACCCCTCCACTTT.

V is TRBV25-1 and J is TRBJ2-7, with a tentative D call TRBD2 (5 bases). V lost 1 base and J lost 0, with 10 bases in between. The germline CDR1 and CDR2 sequences are MGHDK and SYGVNS. There are 15 residues in the CDR3. DNA of the CDR3: TGTGCCAGCAGTGAATGGAGAGGAGGCTCCTACGAGCAGTACTTC. This codes for CASSEWRGGSYEQYF.

This chain links TRBV12-3 or TRBV12-4 with TRBJ2-5; D is unresolved. Trimming left V 3 bases short and J 1 base short, with 9 bases between. This CDR3 spans 14 amino acids. CDR3 DNA sequence: TGTGCCAGCAGTTTTGGGAACGGCCAAGAGACCCAGTACTTC. Its protein product is CASSFGNGQETQYF.

This clonotype was detected only a few times. V and J are TRBV12-3 or TRBV12-4 and TRBJ2-3, with D perhaps given as TRBD1 or TRBD2 (5 bases each). Between the trimmed V and J ends, which lost 5 bases and 0 bases, there was a span of 9 bases. CDR3 length equals 14 residues. The CDR3 loop reads CASSNWDSTDTQYF. The DNA of the CDR3 is TGTGCCAGCAGTAATTGGGACAGCACAGATACGCAGTATTTT.

The chain carries TRBV20-1 and TRBJ1-4; D gene uncertain. The CDR3 has 14 residues. Between the trimmed V and J ends, which lost 0 bases and 8 bases, there was a span of 13 bases. Germline CDR1 DFQATT, CDR2 SNEGSKA (reference sequence). The CDR3 DNA is TGCAGTGCTAGAGATCCGACGGAGGGAGAAAAACTGTTTTTT. It encodes CSARDPTEGEKLFF.

This clonotype occurred a few times. The CDR3 DNA is TGCGCCAGCAGCTTGGGGGACAGCAATAATGAAAAACTGTTTTTT. It specifies CASSLGDSNNEKLFF. The chain combines TRBV5-1 with TRBJ1-4, with 7 nucleotides matching TRBD1. J gave up 4 bases and V 0 bases, and 3 bases lay outside the gene matches. The germline V gene encodes CDR1 SGHRS and CDR2 YFSETQ. This CDR3 is 15 amino acids long.

This clonotype was seen many times. The V gene is TRBV6-1, the J gene TRBJ1-5; unclear D gene. Germline V lookup: CDR1 MNHNS, CDR2 SASEGT. Trimming pared 6 bases from V and 9 bases from J, leaving 12 bases between. The CDR3 consists of 12 residues. CDR3: CASRDGTSPQHF. DNA of the CDR3: TGTGCCAGCAGGGACGGAACGTCGCCCCAGCATTTT.

The chain combines TRBV7-8 with TRBJ2-2; the match to TRBD1 covers 9 bases. Trimming cost V 5 bases and J 4 bases; bases outside gene matches: 5. The CDR3 spans 15 residues. Germline CDR1 is SGHVS and CDR2 is FQNEAQ. This CDR3 is CASSKDRGRTGELFF. The CDR3 region has the DNA TGTGCCAGCAGCAAGGACAGGGGTCGCACCGGGGAGCTGTTTTTT. Supplemented by reference TRBV7-8 and TRBJ2-2, the full variable domain reads GAGVSQSPRYKVAKRGQDVALRCDPISGHVSLFWYQQALGQGPEFLTYFQNEAQLDKSGLPSDRFFAERPEGSVSTLKIQRTQQEDSAVYLCASSKDRGRTGELFFGEGSRLTVL.

The chain links TRBV5-1 to TRBJ2-7; D is tentatively TRBD1 or TRBD2 (6 bases each). The V gene lost 0 bases and the J gene lost 12 bases, with 22 bases spanning the gap. CDR3 size: 15 residues. In germline, CDR1 is SGHRS, CDR2 YFSETQ. The CDR3 sequence is CASSLASSGSGGRYF. Written as DNA, the CDR3 is TGCGCCAGCAGCTTGGCCTCCTCTGGTTCTGGGGGGCGGTACTTC. Drawing the rest from reference TRBV5-1 and TRBJ2-7, the complete variable domain is KAGVTQTPRYLIKTRGQQVTLSCSPISGHRSVSWYQQTPGQGLQFLFEYFSETQRNKGNFPGRFSGRQFSNSRSEMNVSTLELGDSALYLCASSLASSGSGGRYFGPGTRLTVT.

CDR3: CASSASGTGTDTQYF. DNA for the CDR3: TGTGCCAGCAGTGCTTCCGGGACAGGGACAGATACGCAGTATTTT. The chain combines TRBV12-3 or TRBV12-4 with TRBJ2-3, with 9 bases lining up with TRBD1. The CDR3 length is 15 residues. V shed 5 bases and J 3 bases; nucleotides not matched to a gene: 6.

This clonotype was recorded many times. This sequence joins TRBV29-1 and TRBJ2-5, with TRBD1 matching over 7 bases. This CDR3 contains 13 residues. CDR1 and CDR2 (germline): SQVTM, ANQGSEA. Losses at the gene ends were 4 bases for V and 5 bases for J; bases not matched to a gene: 7. The CDR3, as DNA: TGCAGCGTTGCTGCAGGGGGTATGGAGACCCAGTACTTC. Protein product: CSVAAGGMETQYF.

This clonotype has a handful of counts. This chain uses TRBV5-8 with TRBJ2-2, with D unclear. V was clipped by 0 bases and J by 4 bases, with 10 bases between them. The CDR3 contains 15 residues. Germline values: CDR1 SGHTS, CDR2 YDEGEE. CDR3 DNA sequence: TGTGCCAGCAGCTTGGAGGCGGAGATCACCGGGGAGCTGTTTTTT. The encoded protein is CASSLEAEITGELFF.

The rearrangement links TRBV7-2 to TRBJ2-1; D is uncertain. With 5 bases removed from V and 7 bases from J, the gap between germline ends came to 12 bases. Germline CDR1 is SGHTA and CDR2 is FQGNSA. This CDR3 contains 13 residues. The CDR3 DNA reads TGTGCCAGCAGCAAGAGCCGGAGTAATGAGCAGTTCTTC. This translates into CASSKSRSNEQFF.

This clonotype was found a few times. CDR3 region: CASREGTGKAFF. CDR3 DNA sequence: TGTGCCAGCAGGGAGGGGACAGGGAAAGCTTTCTTT. The chain joins TRBV5-6 to TRBJ1-1, with 9 bases fitting TRBD1. The CDR3 sequence is 12 residues long. From germline, CDR1 is SGHDT and CDR2 YYEEEE. The junction had 5 bases not matched to a gene; V was cut back by 5 bases and J by 9 bases. Using reference TRBV5-6 and TRBJ1-1 for the parts outside the CDR3, the full variable domain is DAGVTQSPTHLIKTRGQQVTLRCSPKSGHDTVSWYQQALGQGPQFIFQYYEEEERQRGNFPDRFSGHQFPNYSSELNVNALLLGDSALYLCASREGTGKAFFGQGTRLTVV.

This chain joins TRBV5-1 and TRBJ2-1; 8 nucleotides agree with TRBD2. Per the germline V gene, CDR1 is SGHRS and CDR2 is YFSETQ. This CDR3 spans 14 amino acids. V was pared by 1 base and J by 9 bases, with 6 bases of the junction left unmatched. The CDR3 spells CASSLTGGKGEQFF. The CDR3 coding sequence is TGCGCCAGCAGCTTGACGGGAGGGAAGGGTGAGCAGTTCTTC. Full variable domain (outside the CDR3, taken from reference TRBV5-1 and TRBJ2-1): KAGVTQTPRYLIKTRGQQVTLSCSPISGHRSVSWYQQTPGQGLQFLFEYFSETQRNKGNFPGRFSGRQFSNSRSEMNVSTLELGDSALYLCASSLTGGKGEQFFGPGTRLTVL.